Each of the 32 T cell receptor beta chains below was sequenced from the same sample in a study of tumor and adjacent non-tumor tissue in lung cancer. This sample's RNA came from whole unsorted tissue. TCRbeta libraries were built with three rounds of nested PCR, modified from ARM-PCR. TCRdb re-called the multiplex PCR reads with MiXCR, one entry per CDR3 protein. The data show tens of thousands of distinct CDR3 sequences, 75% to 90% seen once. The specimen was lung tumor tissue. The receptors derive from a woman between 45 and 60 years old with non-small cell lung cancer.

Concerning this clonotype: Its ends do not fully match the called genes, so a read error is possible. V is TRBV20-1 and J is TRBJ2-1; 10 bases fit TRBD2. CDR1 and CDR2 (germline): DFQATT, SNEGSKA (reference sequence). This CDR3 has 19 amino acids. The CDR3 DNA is TGCAGTGTTAGAGATTGGGACGGAGCGGGAGGGAAGAGGAACAATGAGCAGTTCTTC. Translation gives CSVRDWDGAGGKRNNEQFF.

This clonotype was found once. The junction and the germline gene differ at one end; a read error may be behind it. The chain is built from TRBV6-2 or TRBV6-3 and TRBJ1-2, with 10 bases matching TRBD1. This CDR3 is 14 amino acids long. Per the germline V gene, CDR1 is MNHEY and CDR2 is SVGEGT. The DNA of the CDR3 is TGTCCCAGCAGTGCCGGGACAGGGGTGAGCGGCTACACCTTC. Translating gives CPSSAGTGVSGYTF.

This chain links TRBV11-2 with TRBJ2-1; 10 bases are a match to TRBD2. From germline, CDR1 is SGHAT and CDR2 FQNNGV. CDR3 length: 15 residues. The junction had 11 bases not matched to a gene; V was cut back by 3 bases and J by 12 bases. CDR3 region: CASSFIAGGVDGQFF. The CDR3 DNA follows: TGTGCCAGCAGCTTTATAGCGGGAGGAGTCGATGGGCAGTTCTTC.

CDR3 sequence: CTVTRLNTDTQYF. The CDR3 DNA reads as TGCACTGTTACCCGACTGAACACAGATACGCAGTATTTT. The chain joins TRBV20-1 to TRBJ2-3; D ambiguous. Looked up from germline, CDR1 is DFQATT and CDR2 is SNEGSKA (reference sequence). CDR3 length equals 13 residues.

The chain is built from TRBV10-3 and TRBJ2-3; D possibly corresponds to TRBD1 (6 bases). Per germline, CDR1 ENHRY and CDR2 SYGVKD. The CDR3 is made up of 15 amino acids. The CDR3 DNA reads TGTATCATCAGTGAGGGGACAACTAGCACAGATACGCAGTATTTT. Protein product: CIISEGTTSTDTQYF.

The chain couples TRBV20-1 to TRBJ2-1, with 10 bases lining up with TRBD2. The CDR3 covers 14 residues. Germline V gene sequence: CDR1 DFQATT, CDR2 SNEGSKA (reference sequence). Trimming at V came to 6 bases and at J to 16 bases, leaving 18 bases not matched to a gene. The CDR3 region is CSAGAGGQWETQFF. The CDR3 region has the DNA TGCAGTGCAGGAGCGGGAGGGCAGTGGGAGACACAATTCTTC.

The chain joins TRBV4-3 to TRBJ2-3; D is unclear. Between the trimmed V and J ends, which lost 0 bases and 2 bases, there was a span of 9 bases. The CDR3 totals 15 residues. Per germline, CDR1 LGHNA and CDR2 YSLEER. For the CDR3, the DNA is TGCGCCAGCAGCCAAGACTATACAGACACAGATACGCAGTATTTT. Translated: CASSQDYTDTDTQYF.

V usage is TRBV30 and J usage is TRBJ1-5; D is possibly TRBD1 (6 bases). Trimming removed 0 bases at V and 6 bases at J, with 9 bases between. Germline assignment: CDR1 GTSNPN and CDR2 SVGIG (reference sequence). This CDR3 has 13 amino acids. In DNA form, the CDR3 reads TGTGCCTGGAGTGTAAGGGGGGGTCAGCCCCAGCATTTT. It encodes CAWSVRGGQPQHF. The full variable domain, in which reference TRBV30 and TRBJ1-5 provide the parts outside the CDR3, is SQTIHQWPATLVQPVGSPLSLECTVEGTSNPNLYWYRQAAGRGLQLLFYSVGIGQISSEVPQNLSASRPQDRQFILSSKKLLLSDSGFYLCAWSVRGGQPQHFGDGTRLSIL.

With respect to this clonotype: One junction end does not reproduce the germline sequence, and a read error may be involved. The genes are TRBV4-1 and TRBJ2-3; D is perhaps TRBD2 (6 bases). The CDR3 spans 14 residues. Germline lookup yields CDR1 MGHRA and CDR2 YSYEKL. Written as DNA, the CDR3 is TGTGCCAGCAGCCAACCCCTAGCGACAGATACGAACTATTTT. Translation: CASSQPLATDTNYF.

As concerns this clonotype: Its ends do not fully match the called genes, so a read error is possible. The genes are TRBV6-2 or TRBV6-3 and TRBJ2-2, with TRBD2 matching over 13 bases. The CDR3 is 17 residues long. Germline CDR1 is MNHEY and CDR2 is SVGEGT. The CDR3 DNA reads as TGTACCAGCAGTACAGGGACTAGCGGGGTGAACACCGGGGAGCTGTTTTTT. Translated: CTSSTGTSGVNTGELFF.

CDR3 nucleotides: TGCAGTGTTCGACCTACCCCCGGGGGGGTTTATAGCAATCAGCCCCAGCATTTT. It codes for CSVRPTPGGVYSNQPQHF. The chain carries TRBV20-1 and TRBJ1-5, with D tentatively TRBD1 (5 bases). This CDR3 is 18 amino acids long. V lost 7 bases to trimming and J lost 0 bases, with 25 bases between them. Germline V gene sequence: CDR1 DFQATT, CDR2 SNEGSKA (reference sequence).

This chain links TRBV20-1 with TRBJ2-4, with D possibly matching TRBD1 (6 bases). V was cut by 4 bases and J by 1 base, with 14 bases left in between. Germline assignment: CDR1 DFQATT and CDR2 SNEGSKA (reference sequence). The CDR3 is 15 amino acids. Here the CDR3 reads CSATYREGAKNIQYF. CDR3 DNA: TGCAGTGCTACTTACAGGGAAGGTGCCAAAAACATTCAGTACTTC.

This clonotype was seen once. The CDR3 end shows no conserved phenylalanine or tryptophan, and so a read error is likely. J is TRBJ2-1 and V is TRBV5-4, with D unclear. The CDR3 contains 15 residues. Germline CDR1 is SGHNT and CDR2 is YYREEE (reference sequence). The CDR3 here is CASSLSSISYNKQFI. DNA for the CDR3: TGTGCCAGCAGCTTGTCCTCCATCTCCTACAATAAGCAGTTCATC.

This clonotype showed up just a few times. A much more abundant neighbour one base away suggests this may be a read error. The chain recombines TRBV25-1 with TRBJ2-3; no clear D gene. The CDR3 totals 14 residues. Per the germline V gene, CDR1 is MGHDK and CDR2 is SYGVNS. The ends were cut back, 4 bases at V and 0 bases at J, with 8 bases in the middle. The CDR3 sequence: CASSVVHSTDTQYF. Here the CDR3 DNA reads TGTGCCAGCAGTGTGGTACATAGCACAGATACGCAGTATTTT.

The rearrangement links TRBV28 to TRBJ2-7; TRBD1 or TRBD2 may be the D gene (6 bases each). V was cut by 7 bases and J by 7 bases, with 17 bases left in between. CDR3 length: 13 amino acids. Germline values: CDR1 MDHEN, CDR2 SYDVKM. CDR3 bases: TGTGCCAGCACGGGGGACAAGGGGACTGAGCAGTACTTC. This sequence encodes CASTGDKGTEQYF. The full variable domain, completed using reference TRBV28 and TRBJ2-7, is DVKVTQSSRYLVKRTGEKVFLECVQDMDHENMFWYRQDPGLGLRLIYFSYDVKMKEKGDIPEGYSVSREKKERFSLILESASTNQTSMYLCASTGDKGTEQYFGPGTRLTVT.

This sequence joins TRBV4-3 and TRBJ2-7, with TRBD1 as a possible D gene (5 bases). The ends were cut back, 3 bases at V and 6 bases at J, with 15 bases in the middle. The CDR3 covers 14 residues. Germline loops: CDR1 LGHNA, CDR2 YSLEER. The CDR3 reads CASSHTGFLAEQYF. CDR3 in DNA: TGCGCCAGCAGCCACACAGGATTTTTGGCCGAGCAGTACTTC.

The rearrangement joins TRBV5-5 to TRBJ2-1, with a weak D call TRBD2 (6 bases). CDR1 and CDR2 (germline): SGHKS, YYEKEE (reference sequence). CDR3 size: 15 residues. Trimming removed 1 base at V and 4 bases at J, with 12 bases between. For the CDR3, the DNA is TGTGCCAGCAGCTTGTTAGGGGCGGGATACAATGAGCAGTTCTTC. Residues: CASSLLGAGYNEQFF. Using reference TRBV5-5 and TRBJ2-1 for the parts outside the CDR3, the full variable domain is DAGVTQSPTHLIKTRGQQVTLRCSPISGHKSVSWYQQVLGQGPQFIFQYYEKEERGRGNFPDRFSARQFPNYSSELNVNALLLGDSALYLCASSLLGAGYNEQFFGPGTRLTVL.

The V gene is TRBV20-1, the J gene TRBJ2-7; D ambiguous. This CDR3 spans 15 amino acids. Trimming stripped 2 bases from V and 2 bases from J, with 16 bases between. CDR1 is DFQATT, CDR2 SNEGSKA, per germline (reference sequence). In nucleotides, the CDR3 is TGCAGTGCTAGATCAAGTGCGCGACCCCCCTACGAGCAGTACTTC. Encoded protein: CSARSSARPPYEQYF.

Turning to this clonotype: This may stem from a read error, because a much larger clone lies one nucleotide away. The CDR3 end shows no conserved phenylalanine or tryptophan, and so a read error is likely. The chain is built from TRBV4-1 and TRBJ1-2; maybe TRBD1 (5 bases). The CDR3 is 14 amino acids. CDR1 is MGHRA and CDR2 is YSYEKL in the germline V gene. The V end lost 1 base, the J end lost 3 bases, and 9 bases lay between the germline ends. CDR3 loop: CASSQGGEDYGYTL. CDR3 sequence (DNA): TGCGCCAGCAGCCAAGGAGGGGAGGACTATGGCTACACCCTC.

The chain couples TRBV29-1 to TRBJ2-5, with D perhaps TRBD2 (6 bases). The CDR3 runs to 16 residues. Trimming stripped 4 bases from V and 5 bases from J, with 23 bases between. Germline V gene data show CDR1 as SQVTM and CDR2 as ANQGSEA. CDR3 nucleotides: TGCAGCGTTGTCGGGGGTAGCAGGAGAGTTGGGGAGACCCAGTACTTC. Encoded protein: CSVVGGSRRVGETQYF.

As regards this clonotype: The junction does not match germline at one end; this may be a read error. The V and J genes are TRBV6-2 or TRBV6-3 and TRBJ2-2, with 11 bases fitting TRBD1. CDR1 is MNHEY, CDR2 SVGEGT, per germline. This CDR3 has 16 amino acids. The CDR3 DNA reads TGTGCCAGCAGACAACCGGGACAGGGGGTGTCCGGGGAGATGTTTTTT. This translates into CASRQPGQGVSGEMFF.

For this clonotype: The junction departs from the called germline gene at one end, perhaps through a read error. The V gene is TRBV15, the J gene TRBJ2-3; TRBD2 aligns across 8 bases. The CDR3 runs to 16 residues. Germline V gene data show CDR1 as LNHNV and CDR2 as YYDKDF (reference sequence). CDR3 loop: CATNRGAGVITDTQYF. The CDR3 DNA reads TGTGCCACCAACAGAGGAGCGGGAGTAATCACAGATACGCAGTATTTT.

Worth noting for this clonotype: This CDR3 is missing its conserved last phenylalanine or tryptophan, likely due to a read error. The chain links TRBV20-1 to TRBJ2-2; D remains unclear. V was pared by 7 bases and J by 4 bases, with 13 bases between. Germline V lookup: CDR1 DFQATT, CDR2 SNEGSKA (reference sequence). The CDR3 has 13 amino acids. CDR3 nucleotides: TGCAGTGTTAGTAAATCCCTCACCGGGGAGCTGTTTATT. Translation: CSVSKSLTGELFI.

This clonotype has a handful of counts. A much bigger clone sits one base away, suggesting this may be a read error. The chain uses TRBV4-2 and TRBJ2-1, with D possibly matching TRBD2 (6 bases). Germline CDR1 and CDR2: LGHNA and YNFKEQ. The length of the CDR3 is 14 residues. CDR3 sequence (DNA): TGTGCCAGCAGCCCGGGACTTGTAGCTAATGAGCAGTCCTTC. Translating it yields CASSPGLVANEQSF.

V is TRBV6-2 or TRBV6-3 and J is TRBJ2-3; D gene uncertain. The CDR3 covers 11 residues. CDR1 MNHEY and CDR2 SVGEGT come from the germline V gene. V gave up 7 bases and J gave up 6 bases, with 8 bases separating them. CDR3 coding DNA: TGTGCCAGCAAATACGCGGATACGCAGTATTTT. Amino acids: CASKYADTQYF.

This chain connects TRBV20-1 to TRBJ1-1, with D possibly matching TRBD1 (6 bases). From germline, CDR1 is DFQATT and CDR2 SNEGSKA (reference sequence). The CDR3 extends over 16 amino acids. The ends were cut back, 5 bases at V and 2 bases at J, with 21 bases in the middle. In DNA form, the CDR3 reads TGCAGTGCTCCAGTCCCGGAACAGGGCTTAAACACTGAAGCTTTCTTT. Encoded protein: CSAPVPEQGLNTEAFF.

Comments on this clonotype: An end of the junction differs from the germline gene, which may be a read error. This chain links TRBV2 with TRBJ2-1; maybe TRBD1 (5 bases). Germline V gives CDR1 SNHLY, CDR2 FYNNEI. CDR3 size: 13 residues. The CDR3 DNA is TGTACCAGCAGTGACAGCTCCTACAATGAGCAGTTCTTC. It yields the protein CTSSDSSYNEQFF.

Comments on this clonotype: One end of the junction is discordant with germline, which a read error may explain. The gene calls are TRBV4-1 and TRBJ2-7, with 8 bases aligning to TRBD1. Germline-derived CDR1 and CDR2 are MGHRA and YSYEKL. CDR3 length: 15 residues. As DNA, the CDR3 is TGCGCCAGCAGCCAAGGACAGGGGCCCTCCTACGAACAGAACTTC. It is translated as CASSQGQGPSYEQNF.

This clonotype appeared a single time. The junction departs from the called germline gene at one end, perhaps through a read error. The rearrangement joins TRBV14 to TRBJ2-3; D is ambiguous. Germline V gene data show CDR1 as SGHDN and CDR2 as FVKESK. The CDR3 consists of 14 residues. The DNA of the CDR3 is TGTGCAAGCAGCCAAGATTACCCGGTCGATATGCAGTATTTT. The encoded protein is CASSQDYPVDMQYF.

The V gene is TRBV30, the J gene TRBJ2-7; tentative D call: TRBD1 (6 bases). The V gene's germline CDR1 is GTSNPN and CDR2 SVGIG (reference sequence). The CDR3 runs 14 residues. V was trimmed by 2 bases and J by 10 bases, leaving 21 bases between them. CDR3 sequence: CAWSSGQPLGAQYF. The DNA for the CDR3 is TGTGCCTGGAGTAGCGGACAGCCCCTCGGCGCACAGTACTTC.

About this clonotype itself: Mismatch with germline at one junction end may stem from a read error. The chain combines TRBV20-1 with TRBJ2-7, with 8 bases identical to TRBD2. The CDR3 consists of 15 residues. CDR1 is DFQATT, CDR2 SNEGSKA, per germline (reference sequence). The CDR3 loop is CSAAPESGSVYEQSF. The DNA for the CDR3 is TGCAGTGCTGCCCCGGAGAGCGGGAGTGTGTACGAGCAGTCCTTC.

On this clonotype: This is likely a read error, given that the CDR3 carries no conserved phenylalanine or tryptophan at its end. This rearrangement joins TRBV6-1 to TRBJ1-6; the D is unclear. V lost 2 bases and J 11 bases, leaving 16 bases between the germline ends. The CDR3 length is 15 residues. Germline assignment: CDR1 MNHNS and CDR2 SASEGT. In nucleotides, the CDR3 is TGTGCCAGCAGTGAATATCCCAACAGTAGGACACCCCTCCACCTT. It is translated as CASSEYPNSRTPLHL.